The rows below give T cell receptor beta chains drawn from one sample of a study of blood T cell repertoires in COVID-19. Method: immunoSEQ multiplex PCR; TCRdb's copy keeps in-frame clones and lacks some. The sample lists some 400,000 clones; around 87% were seen once. The sequencing input was peripheral blood. The source of these receptors is a young man with active or convalescent COVID-19. Both conserved end residues are part of each CDR3. The order of the fields is D gene, V gene, clone size, J gene, CDR3 DNA, CDR3 protein. A D gene is named only where the DNA matches it firmly. Only part of the rows carry a size: once, few, many, or a class if the clone is expanded.

D gene: TRBD1; V gene: TRBV27; clone size: .; J gene: TRBJ2-7; CDR3 DNA: TGTGCCAGCAGTTTACTACAGGGGGTACACGAGCAGTACTTC; CDR3 protein: CASSLLQGVHEQYF
D gene: .; V gene: TRBV6-6; clone size: .; J gene: TRBJ2-5; CDR3 DNA: TGTGCCAGCAGTTACGGGGCGGTACTCCAAGAGACCCAGTACTTC; CDR3 protein: CASSYGAVLQETQYF
D gene: .; V gene: TRBV7-2; clone size: .; J gene: TRBJ1-3; CDR3 DNA: TGTGCCAGCAGCTTACGGGGTAACACCATATATTTT; CDR3 protein: CASSLRGNTIYF
D gene: TRBD2; V gene: TRBV5-4; clone size: .; J gene: TRBJ2-1; CDR3 DNA: TGTGCCAGCAGCTTGGGTGGGACTAGCAGCTACAATGAGCAGTTCTTC; CDR3 protein: CASSLGGTSSYNEQFF
D gene: TRBD2; V gene: TRBV5-1; clone size: .; J gene: TRBJ2-7; CDR3 DNA: TGCGCCAGCAGCCCTCTCGCGGGAGGCTACGAGCAGTACTTC; CDR3 protein: CASSPLAGGYEQYF
D gene: .; V gene: TRBV20-1; clone size: .; J gene: TRBJ1-6; CDR3 DNA: TGCAGTGCTAGTGGACAGAGGTATAATTCACCCCTCCACTTT; CDR3 protein: CSASGQRYNSPLHF
D gene: TRBD1; V gene: TRBV7-3; clone size: .; J gene: TRBJ2-1; CDR3 DNA: TGTGCCAGCAGCTTAAAAAATATAGGGACAGGGGACAATGAGCAGTTCTTC; CDR3 protein: CASSLKNIGTGDNEQFF
D gene: .; V gene: TRBV7-8; clone size: .; J gene: TRBJ1-4; CDR3 DNA: TGTGCCAGCAGCTTCCGGCAGGGCCGTGAAAAACTGTTTTTT; CDR3 protein: CASSFRQGREKLFF
D gene: .; V gene: TRBV19; clone size: few; J gene: TRBJ1-6; CDR3 DNA: TGTGCCAGTAGAACAGGGAATTCACCCCTCCACTTT; CDR3 protein: CASRTGNSPLHF
D gene: .; V gene: TRBV28; clone size: .; J gene: TRBJ1-4; CDR3 DNA: TGTGCCAGCAGTTTAAAAGGAGCTAATGAAAAACTGTTTTTT; CDR3 protein: CASSLKGANEKLFF
D gene: .; V gene: TRBV24-1; clone size: .; J gene: TRBJ1-5; CDR3 DNA: TGTGCCACCAGTGATCGTGACTTTCAGCCCCAGCATTTT; CDR3 protein: CATSDRDFQPQHF
D gene: TRBD1; V gene: TRBV6-2/TRBV6-3; clone size: few; J gene: TRBJ1-2; CDR3 DNA: TGTGCCAGCAGACCTTGGACAGGGGCTGCAAACTATGGCTACACCTTC; CDR3 protein: CASRPWTGAANYGYTF
D gene: .; V gene: TRBV6-1; clone size: .; J gene: TRBJ1-3; CDR3 DNA: TGTGCCAGCAGTGATTGGTCAGATCGAAACACCATATATTTT; CDR3 protein: CASSDWSDRNTIYF
D gene: TRBD2; V gene: TRBV3-1/TRBV3-2; clone size: once; J gene: TRBJ2-6; CDR3 DNA: TGTGCCAGCAGCGGAGGGAGGGCGGGCTCTGGGGCCAACGTCCTGACTTTC; CDR3 protein: CASSGGRAGSGANVLTF
D gene: TRBD1; V gene: TRBV5-1; clone size: .; J gene: TRBJ2-2; CDR3 DNA: TGCGCCAGCACAGCAGGGGGCACAAGTACCGGGGAGCTGTTTTTT; CDR3 protein: CASTAGGTSTGELFF
D gene: TRBD2; V gene: TRBV7-9; clone size: few; J gene: TRBJ2-1; CDR3 DNA: TGTGCCAGCAGCTCAAGACTAGCGGGGGGGCTGGACAATGAGCAGTTCTTC; CDR3 protein: CASSSRLAGGLDNEQFF
D gene: .; V gene: TRBV4-3; clone size: .; J gene: TRBJ1-2; CDR3 DNA: TGCGCCAGCAGCCAAGGCCTGACAGCCTACTATGGCTACACCTTC; CDR3 protein: CASSQGLTAYYGYTF
D gene: TRBD2; V gene: TRBV13; clone size: .; J gene: TRBJ2-2; CDR3 DNA: TGTGCCAGCAGCTTACTTGGCGGGAGGGCTTCCACCGGGGAGCTGTTTTTT; CDR3 protein: CASSLLGGRASTGELFF
D gene: TRBD1; V gene: TRBV6-5; clone size: .; J gene: TRBJ2-7; CDR3 DNA: TGTGCCAGCAGTTACCAGGGACAGGGGCTCCCTTACGAGCAGTACTTC; CDR3 protein: CASSYQGQGLPYEQYF
D gene: .; V gene: TRBV7-2; clone size: .; J gene: TRBJ2-1; CDR3 DNA: TGTGCCAGCAGCCCACGTGAGAGAGCTTGGAATGAGCAGTTCTTC; CDR3 protein: CASSPRERAWNEQFF
D gene: .; V gene: TRBV6-5; clone size: .; J gene: TRBJ2-1; CDR3 DNA: TGTGCCAGCAGTTTAAACGGCGGGGACAATGAGCAGTTCTTC; CDR3 protein: CASSLNGGDNEQFF
D gene: .; V gene: TRBV5-4; clone size: .; J gene: TRBJ2-5; CDR3 DNA: TGTGCCAGCAGCTTGGTCCCGCCAGGGGCGAGCCAAGAGACCCAGTACTTC; CDR3 protein: CASSLVPPGASQETQYF
D gene: TRBD2; V gene: TRBV28; clone size: .; J gene: TRBJ2-7; CDR3 DNA: TGTGCCAGCACCTCGGGCGGGAGCGACGAGCAGTACTTC; CDR3 protein: CASTSGGSDEQYF
D gene: TRBD1; V gene: TRBV7-2; clone size: .; J gene: TRBJ1-4; CDR3 DNA: TGTGCCAGCAGATCTCAGGGACAGGCTAATGAAAAACTGTTTTTT; CDR3 protein: CASRSQGQANEKLFF
D gene: .; V gene: TRBV3-1/TRBV3-2; clone size: .; J gene: TRBJ2-3; CDR3 DNA: TGTGCCGCTAAGCAACGCGGGGATACGCAGTATTTT; CDR3 protein: CAAKQRGDTQYF
D gene: TRBD2; V gene: TRBV9; clone size: .; J gene: TRBJ2-7; CDR3 DNA: TGTGCCAGCAGCCCGGGAGCGGGGGAGCAGTACTTC; CDR3 protein: CASSPGAGEQYF
D gene: TRBD1; V gene: TRBV19; clone size: once; J gene: TRBJ1-1; CDR3 DNA: TGTGCCAGTAGTTCTACAGGGGTGGGAAGGACTGAAGCTTTCTTT; CDR3 protein: CASSSTGVGRTEAFF
D gene: TRBD2; V gene: TRBV14; clone size: .; J gene: TRBJ2-3; CDR3 DNA: TGTGCCAGCAGACCAACTAGCGGGCCAATTTTCACAGATACGCAGTATTTT; CDR3 protein: CASRPTSGPIFTDTQYF
D gene: TRBD2; V gene: TRBV28; clone size: .; J gene: TRBJ2-1; CDR3 DNA: TGTGCCAGCCTCGCCTCGGGACTAGCGGGACCTAGTTCGAAGTTCTTC; CDR3 protein: CASLASGLAGPSSKFF
D gene: .; V gene: TRBV7-9; clone size: .; J gene: TRBJ2-7; CDR3 DNA: TGTGCCAGCAGCACAGTCTACGAGCAGTACTTC; CDR3 protein: CASSTVYEQYF
D gene: TRBD1; V gene: TRBV11-2; clone size: .; J gene: TRBJ2-5; CDR3 DNA: TGTGCCAGCAGCTTCTACCACCAGGGGGCTGGGGAGACCCAGTACTTC; CDR3 protein: CASSFYHQGAGETQYF
D gene: TRBD2; V gene: TRBV30; clone size: .; J gene: TRBJ2-7; CDR3 DNA: TGTGCCGGACTAGCACGCGGGATCGAGCAGTACTTC; CDR3 protein: CAGLARGIEQYF
D gene: .; V gene: TRBV6-5; clone size: .; J gene: TRBJ1-1; CDR3 DNA: TGTGCCAGCAGTTACTCGCAGGGAAACACTGAAGCTTTCTTT; CDR3 protein: CASSYSQGNTEAFF
D gene: TRBD2; V gene: TRBV4-1; clone size: .; J gene: TRBJ2-3; CDR3 DNA: TGCGCCAGCAGCCAAGGGCGGGGGGGTATAGATACGCAGTATTTT; CDR3 protein: CASSQGRGGIDTQYF
D gene: .; V gene: TRBV29-1; clone size: .; J gene: TRBJ2-1; CDR3 DNA: TGCAGCGTTGATCCTAGCGTCTACAATGAGCAGTTCTTC; CDR3 protein: CSVDPSVYNEQFF
D gene: .; V gene: TRBV5-4; clone size: .; J gene: TRBJ2-5; CDR3 DNA: TGTGCCAGCAGCTTGGTTCCGGGGAACCAAGAGACCCAGTACTTC; CDR3 protein: CASSLVPGNQETQYF
D gene: .; V gene: TRBV5-1; clone size: few; J gene: TRBJ1-1; CDR3 DNA: TGCGCCAGCAGCTTGGGTACAGGGAACACTGAAGCTTTCTTT; CDR3 protein: CASSLGTGNTEAFF
D gene: TRBD1; V gene: TRBV4-1; clone size: few; J gene: TRBJ1-6; CDR3 DNA: TGCGCCAGCAGGCTCTATCCGGGACAGGGCAATTCACCCCTCCACTTT; CDR3 protein: CASRLYPGQGNSPLHF
D gene: .; V gene: TRBV28; clone size: .; J gene: TRBJ1-1; CDR3 DNA: TGTGCCAGCAGCCCAGGGGTTTACACTGAAGCTTTCTTT; CDR3 protein: CASSPGVYTEAFF
D gene: .; V gene: TRBV10-3; clone size: once; J gene: TRBJ2-4; CDR3 DNA: TGTGCCATCAGCCTCGAGGCCAAAAACATTCAGTACTTC; CDR3 protein: CAISLEAKNIQYF
D gene: .; V gene: TRBV10-3; clone size: .; J gene: TRBJ2-5; CDR3 DNA: TGTGCCATCAGTGAGGGGGGGTGGGAGACCCAGTACTTC; CDR3 protein: CAISEGGWETQYF
D gene: .; V gene: TRBV27; clone size: .; J gene: TRBJ1-1; CDR3 DNA: TGTGCCAGCAGTTCCGGGTCGGGACACAAGAACACTGAAGCTTTCTTT; CDR3 protein: CASSSGSGHKNTEAFF
D gene: TRBD2; V gene: TRBV5-1; clone size: .; J gene: TRBJ2-6; CDR3 DNA: TGCGCCAGCAGTGGCGGGGGGCCAAGCTCTGGGGCCAACGTGCTGACTTTC; CDR3 protein: CASSGGGPSSGANVLTF
D gene: TRBD2; V gene: TRBV29-1; clone size: .; J gene: TRBJ2-7; CDR3 DNA: TGCAGCGTTGCCAGGACTAGCTTATTCTACGAGCAGTACTTC; CDR3 protein: CSVARTSLFYEQYF
D gene: TRBD1; V gene: TRBV6-1; clone size: .; J gene: TRBJ2-1; CDR3 DNA: TGTGCCAGCAGTGAAGCTCAGGGGGCAAGGGATGAGCAGTTCTTC; CDR3 protein: CASSEAQGARDEQFF
D gene: .; V gene: TRBV7-2; clone size: .; J gene: TRBJ1-5; CDR3 DNA: TGTGCCAGCAGTAAACAGGGCTGGCAGCCCCAGCATTTT; CDR3 protein: CASSKQGWQPQHF
D gene: .; V gene: TRBV13; clone size: .; J gene: TRBJ1-3; CDR3 DNA: TGTGCCAGCAGCTTAGTGCAGGGCCAGGGAAACACCATATATTTT; CDR3 protein: CASSLVQGQGNTIYF
D gene: .; V gene: TRBV12-3/TRBV12-4; clone size: .; J gene: TRBJ1-5; CDR3 DNA: TGTGCCAGCAGTCCTCAGGGCAATCAGCCCCAGCATTTT; CDR3 protein: CASSPQGNQPQHF
D gene: TRBD1; V gene: TRBV10-2; clone size: .; J gene: TRBJ1-2; CDR3 DNA: TGCGCCAGCAGGGGCTGGGACAGTGAGGATAGCAGCTATGGCTACACCTTC; CDR3 protein: CASRGWDSEDSSYGYTF